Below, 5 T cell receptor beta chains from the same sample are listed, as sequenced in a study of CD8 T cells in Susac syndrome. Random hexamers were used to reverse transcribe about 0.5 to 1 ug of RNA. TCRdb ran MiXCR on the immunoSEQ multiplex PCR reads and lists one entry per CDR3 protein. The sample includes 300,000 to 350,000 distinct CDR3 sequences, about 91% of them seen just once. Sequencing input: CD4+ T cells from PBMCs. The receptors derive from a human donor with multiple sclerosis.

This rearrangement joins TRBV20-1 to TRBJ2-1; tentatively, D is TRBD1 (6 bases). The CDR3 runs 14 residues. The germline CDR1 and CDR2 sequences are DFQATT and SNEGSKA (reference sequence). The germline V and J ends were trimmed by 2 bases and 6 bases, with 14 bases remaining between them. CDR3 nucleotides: TGCAGTGCTAGACGCTCCACAGGGATCAATGAGCAGTTCTTC. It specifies CSARRSTGINEQFF.

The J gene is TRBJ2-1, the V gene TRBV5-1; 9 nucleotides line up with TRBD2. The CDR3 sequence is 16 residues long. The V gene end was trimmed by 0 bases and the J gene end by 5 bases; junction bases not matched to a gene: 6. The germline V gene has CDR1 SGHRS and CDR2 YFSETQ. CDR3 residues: CASSLDRREGHNEQFF. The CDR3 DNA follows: TGCGCCAGCAGCTTGGATCGGCGGGAGGGCCACAATGAGCAGTTCTTC.

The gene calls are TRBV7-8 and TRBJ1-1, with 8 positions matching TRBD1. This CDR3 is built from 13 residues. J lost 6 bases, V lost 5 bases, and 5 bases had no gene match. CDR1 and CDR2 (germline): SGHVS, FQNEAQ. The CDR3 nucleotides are TGTGCCAGCAGCCACAGACAGGGGCCTGAAGCTTTCTTT. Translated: CASSHRQGPEAFF.

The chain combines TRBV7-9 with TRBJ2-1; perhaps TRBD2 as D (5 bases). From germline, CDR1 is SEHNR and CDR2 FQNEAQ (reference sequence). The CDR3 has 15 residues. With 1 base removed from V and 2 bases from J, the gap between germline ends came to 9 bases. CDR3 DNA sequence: TGTGCCAGCAGCTTAGGTAGCGCCGCCTACAATGAGCAGTTCTTC. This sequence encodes CASSLGSAAYNEQFF.

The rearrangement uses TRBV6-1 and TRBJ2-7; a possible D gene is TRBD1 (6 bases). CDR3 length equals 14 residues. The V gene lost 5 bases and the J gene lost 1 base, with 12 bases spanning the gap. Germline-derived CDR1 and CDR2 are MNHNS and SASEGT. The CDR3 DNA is TGTGCCAGCAGTCGCGACGGACAGTCCTACGAGCAGTACTTC. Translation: CASSRDGQSYEQYF.